This T cell receptor (beta chain) was recovered during a study of blood T cell repertoires in COVID-19. Study-wide background: Samples representing acute and convalescent COVID-19 were sourced from the United States, Italy and Spain. T cells, B-cell-depleted T cells, or PBMCs provided the cDNA or gDNA that served as material.

The germline V and J ends were trimmed by 5 bases and 7 bases, with 24 bases remaining between them. Germline CDR1 reads LNHDA; CDR2 reads SQIVND (reference sequence). The CDR3 covers 16 residues. As processed by the authors: Nucleated cell counts were estimated from reference gene primer amplification. Clones were read by immunoSEQ multiplex PCR, and TCRdb kept only the in-frame ones, dropping some. V and J calls and clone size are copied from that table; D and trimming were computed from the DNA. The sample has 200,000 to 300,000 clones, 82% seen once. Material: peripheral blood. The sequence derives from a woman aged 55 to 70 with active or convalescent COVID-19. The genes are TRBV19 and TRBJ2-7; tentative D call: TRBD1 (7 bases). The CDR3 sequence is CASSRRAGGTPTEQYF. In DNA form, the CDR3 reads TGTGCCAGTAGTCGGAGGGCAGGGGGTACCCCTACTGAGCAGTACTTC.